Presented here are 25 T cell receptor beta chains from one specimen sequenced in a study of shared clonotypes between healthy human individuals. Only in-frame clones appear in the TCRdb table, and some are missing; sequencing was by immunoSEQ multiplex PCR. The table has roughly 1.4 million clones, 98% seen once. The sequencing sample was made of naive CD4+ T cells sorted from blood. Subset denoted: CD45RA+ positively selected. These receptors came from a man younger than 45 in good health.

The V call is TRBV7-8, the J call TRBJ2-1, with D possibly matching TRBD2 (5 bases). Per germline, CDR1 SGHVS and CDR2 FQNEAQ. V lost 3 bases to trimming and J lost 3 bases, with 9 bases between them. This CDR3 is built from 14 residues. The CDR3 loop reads CASSLKRSYNEQFF. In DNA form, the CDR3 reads TGTGCCAGCAGCTTGAAGCGGAGCTACAATGAGCAGTTCTTC.

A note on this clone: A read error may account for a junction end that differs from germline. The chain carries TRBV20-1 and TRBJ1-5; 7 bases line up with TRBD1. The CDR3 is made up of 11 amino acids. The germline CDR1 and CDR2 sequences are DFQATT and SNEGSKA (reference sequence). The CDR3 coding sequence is TGCAGTGCAGCACCGGGACAGCGAACGATTTTT. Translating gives CSAAPGQRTIF.

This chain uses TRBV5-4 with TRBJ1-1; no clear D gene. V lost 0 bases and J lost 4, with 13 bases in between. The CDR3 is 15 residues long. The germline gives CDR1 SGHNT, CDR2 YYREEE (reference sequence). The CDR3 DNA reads TGTGCCAGCAGCTTGGAGTTGGGCAGGTTCACTGAAGCTTTCTTT. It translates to CASSLELGRFTEAFF.

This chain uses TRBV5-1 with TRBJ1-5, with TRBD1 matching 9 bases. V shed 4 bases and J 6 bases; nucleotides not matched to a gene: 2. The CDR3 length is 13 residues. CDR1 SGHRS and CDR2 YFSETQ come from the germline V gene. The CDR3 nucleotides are TGCGCCAGCAGCGTACAGGGGGCTCAGCCCCAGCATTTT. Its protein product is CASSVQGAQPQHF.

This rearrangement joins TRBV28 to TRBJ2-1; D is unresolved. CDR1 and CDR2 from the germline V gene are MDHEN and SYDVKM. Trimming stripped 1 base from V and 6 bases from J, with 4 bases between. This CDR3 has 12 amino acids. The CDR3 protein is CASSLFANEQFF. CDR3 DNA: TGTGCCAGCAGTTTATTTGCCAATGAGCAGTTCTTC.

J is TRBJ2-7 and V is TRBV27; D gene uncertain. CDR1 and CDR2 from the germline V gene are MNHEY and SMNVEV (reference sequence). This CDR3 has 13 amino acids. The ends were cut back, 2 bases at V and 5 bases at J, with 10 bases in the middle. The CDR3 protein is CASSLRGSHEQYF. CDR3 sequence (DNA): TGTGCCAGCAGTTTAAGAGGTTCCCACGAGCAGTACTTC.

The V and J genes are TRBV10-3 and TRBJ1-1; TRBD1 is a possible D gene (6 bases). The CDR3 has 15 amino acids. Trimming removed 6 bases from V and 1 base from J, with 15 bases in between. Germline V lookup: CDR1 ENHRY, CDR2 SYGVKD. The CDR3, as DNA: TGTGCCATCAGGGAAACAGGGTCGAGGAACACTGAAGCTTTCTTT. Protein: CAIRETGSRNTEAFF.

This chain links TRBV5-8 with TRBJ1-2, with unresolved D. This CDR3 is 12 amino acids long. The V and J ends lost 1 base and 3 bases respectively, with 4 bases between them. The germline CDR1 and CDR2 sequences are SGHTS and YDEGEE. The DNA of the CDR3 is TGTGCCAGCAGCTTGCGGGACTATGGCTACACCTTC. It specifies CASSLRDYGYTF.

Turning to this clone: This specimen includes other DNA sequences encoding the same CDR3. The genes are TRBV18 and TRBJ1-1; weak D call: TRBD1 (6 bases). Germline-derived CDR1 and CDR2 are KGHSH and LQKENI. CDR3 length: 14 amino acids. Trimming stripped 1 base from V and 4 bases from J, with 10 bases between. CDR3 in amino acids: CASSPRGGGTEAFF. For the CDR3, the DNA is TGTGCCAGCTCACCACGGGGAGGGGGCACTGAAGCTTTCTTT.

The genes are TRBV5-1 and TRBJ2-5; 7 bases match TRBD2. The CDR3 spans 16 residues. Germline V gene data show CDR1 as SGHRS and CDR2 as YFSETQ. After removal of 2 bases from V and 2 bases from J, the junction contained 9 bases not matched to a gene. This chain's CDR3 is CASSFGGSDRQETQYF. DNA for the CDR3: TGCGCCAGCAGCTTCGGGGGGAGCGACAGACAAGAGACCCAGTACTTC.

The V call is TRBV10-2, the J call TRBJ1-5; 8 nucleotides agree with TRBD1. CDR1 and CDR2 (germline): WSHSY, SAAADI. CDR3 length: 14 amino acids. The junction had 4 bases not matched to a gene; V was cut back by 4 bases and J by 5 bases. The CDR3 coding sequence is TGCGCCAGCAGTGGAGGGACAGGTGATCAGCCCCAGCATTTT. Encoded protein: CASSGGTGDQPQHF.

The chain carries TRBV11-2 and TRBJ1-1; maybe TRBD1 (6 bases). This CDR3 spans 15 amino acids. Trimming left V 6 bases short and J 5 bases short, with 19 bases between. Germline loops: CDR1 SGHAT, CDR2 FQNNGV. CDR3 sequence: CASRPEPGGRTEAFF. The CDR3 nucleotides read TGTGCCAGCAGGCCAGAGCCGGGGGGCAGGACTGAAGCTTTCTTT.

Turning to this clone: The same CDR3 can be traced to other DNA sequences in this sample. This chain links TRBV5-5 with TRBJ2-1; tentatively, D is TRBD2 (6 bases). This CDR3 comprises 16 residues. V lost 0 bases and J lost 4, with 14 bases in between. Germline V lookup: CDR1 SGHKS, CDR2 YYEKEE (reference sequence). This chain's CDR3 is CASSLGVGSSYNEQFF. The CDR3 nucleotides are TGTGCCAGCAGCTTGGGGGTCGGGAGTAGTTACAATGAGCAGTTCTTC.

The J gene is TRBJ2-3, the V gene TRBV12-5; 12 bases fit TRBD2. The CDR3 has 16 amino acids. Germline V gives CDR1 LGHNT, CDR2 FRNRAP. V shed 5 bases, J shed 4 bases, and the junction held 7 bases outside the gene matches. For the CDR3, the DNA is TGTGCTAGTGGTGCCGGACTAGCGGGACTGGCAGATACGCAGTATTTT. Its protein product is CASGAGLAGLADTQYF.

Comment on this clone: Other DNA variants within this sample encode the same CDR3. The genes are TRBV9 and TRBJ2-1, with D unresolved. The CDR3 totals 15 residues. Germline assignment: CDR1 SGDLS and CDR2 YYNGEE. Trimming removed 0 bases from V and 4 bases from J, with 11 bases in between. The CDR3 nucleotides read TGTGCCAGCAGCGTAGCGGGTGGCACTTACAATGAGCAGTTCTTC. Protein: CASSVAGGTYNEQFF.

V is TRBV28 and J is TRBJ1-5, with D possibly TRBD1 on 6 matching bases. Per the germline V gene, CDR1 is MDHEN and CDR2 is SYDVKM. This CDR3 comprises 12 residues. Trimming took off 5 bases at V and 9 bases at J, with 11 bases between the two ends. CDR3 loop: CASSRWGRPQHF. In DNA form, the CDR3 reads TGTGCCAGCAGTAGATGGGGGCGGCCCCAGCATTTT. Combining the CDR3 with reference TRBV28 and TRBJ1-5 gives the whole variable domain DVKVTQSSRYLVKRTGEKVFLECVQDMDHENMFWYRQDPGLGLRLIYFSYDVKMKEKGDIPEGYSVSREKKERFSLILESASTNQTSMYLCASSRWGRPQHFGDGTRLSIL.

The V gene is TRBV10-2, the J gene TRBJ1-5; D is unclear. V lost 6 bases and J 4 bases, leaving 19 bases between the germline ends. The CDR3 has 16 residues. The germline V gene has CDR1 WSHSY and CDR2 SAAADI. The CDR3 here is CASSAGPGAGNQPQHF. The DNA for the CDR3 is TGCGCCAGCAGCGCAGGTCCGGGAGCGGGGAATCAGCCCCAGCATTTT.

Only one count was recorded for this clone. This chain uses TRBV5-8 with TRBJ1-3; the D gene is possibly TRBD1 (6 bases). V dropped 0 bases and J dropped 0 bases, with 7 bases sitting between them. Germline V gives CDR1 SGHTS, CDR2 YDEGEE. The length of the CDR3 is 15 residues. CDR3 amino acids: CASSLVRGSGNTIYF. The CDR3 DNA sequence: TGTGCCAGCAGCTTGGTCAGGGGCTCTGGAAACACCATATATTTT.

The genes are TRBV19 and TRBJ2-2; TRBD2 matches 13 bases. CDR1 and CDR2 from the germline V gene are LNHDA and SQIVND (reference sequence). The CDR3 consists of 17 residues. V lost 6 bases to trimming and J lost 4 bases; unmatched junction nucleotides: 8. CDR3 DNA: TGTGCCAGTAGCTGGACTAGCGGGAGACCTTCCACCGGGGAGCTGTTTTTT. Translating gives CASSWTSGRPSTGELFF.

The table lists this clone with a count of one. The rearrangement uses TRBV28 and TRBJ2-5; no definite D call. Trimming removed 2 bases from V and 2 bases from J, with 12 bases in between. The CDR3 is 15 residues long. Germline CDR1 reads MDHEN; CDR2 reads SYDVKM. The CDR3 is CASSLADRVQETQYF. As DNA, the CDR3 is TGTGCCAGCAGTTTAGCCGATAGAGTTCAAGAGACCCAGTACTTC. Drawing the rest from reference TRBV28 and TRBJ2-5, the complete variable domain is DVKVTQSSRYLVKRTGEKVFLECVQDMDHENMFWYRQDPGLGLRLIYFSYDVKMKEKGDIPEGYSVSREKKERFSLILESASTNQTSMYLCASSLADRVQETQYFGPGTRLLVL.

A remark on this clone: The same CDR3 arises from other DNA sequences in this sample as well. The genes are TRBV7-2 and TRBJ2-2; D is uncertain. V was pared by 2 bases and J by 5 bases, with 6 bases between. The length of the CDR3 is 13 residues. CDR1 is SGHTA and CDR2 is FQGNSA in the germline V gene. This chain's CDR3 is CASSLRVTGELFF. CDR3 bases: TGTGCCAGCAGCTTACGGGTGACCGGGGAGCTGTTTTTT.

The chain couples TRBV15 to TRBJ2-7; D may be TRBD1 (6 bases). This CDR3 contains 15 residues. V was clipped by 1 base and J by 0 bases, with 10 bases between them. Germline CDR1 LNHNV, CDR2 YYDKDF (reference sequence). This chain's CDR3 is CATSRGRGTSYEQYF. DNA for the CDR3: TGTGCCACCAGCAGAGGAAGGGGGACCTCCTACGAGCAGTACTTC.

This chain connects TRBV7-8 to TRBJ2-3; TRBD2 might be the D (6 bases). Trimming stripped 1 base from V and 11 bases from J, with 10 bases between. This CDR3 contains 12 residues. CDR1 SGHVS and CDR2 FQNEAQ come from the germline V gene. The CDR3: CASSLDSGGQYF. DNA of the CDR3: TGTGCCAGCAGCTTAGATTCCGGGGGGCAGTATTTT.

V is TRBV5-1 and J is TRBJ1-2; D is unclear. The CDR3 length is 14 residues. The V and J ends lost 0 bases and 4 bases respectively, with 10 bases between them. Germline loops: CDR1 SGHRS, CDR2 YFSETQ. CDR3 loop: CASSLALSSYGYTF. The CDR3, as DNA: TGCGCCAGCAGCTTGGCTCTGAGTTCCTATGGCTACACCTTC.

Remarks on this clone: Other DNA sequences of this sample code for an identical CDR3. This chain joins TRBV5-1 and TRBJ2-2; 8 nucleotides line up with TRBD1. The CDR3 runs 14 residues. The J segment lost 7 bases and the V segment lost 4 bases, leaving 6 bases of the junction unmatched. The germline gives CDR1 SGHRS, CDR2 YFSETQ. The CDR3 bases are TGCGCCAGCAGCCCCGGACAGGGCGGCGGGGAGCTGTTTTTT. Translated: CASSPGQGGGELFF.